This T cell receptor beta chain derives from a study of CD8 T cells in Susac syndrome. Random hexamers were used to reverse transcribe an amount of about 0.45 to 1 ug RNA. Coverage of TCR beta CDR3 amplification by immunoSEQ multiplex PCR extended to 54 Vbeta and 13 Jbeta. MiXCR, run by TCRdb on the immunoSEQ multiplex PCR reads, gives a single entry per CDR3 protein. This repertoire shows some 94,000 distinct CDR3 sequences, 85% to 95% found once; its top ten account for approximately 0.3%. This clonotype showed up just a few times. Source material: CD4+ T cells from PBMCs. This receptor was taken from a human donor with Susac syndrome.

The CDR3 loop is CASSFRQGANTGELFF. The CDR3 DNA sequence: TGTGCCAGCAGCTTTCGTCAGGGGGCGAACACCGGGGAGCTGTTTTTT. The chain is built from TRBV7-9 and TRBJ2-2, with 7 bases that match TRBD1. J was trimmed by 0 bases and V by 3 bases; bases with no gene match: 4. This CDR3 spans 16 amino acids. Germline CDR1 SEHNR, CDR2 FQNEAQ (reference sequence).